This T cell receptor (beta chain) is drawn from a study of blood T cells in healthy people across ages. Study details: There was about one barcoded beta molecule captured by template switching per two T cells.

A second roughly 6 to 12 cycle PCR used barcoded and J-beta primers. TCRdb reanalysed the 5' RACE reads using MiXCR and keeps one entry per CDR3 protein. This sample yields 350,000 to 450,000 distinct CDR3 sequences, of which 52% are seen a single time; 51% belongs to the top ten. The CDR3 covers 17 residues. Germline CDR1 and CDR2: LGHDT and YNNKEL (reference sequence). Trimming stripped 3 bases from V and 3 bases from J, with 18 bases between. Sequenced: blood. V is TRBV3-1 and J is TRBJ2-1; D perhaps matches TRBD2 (6 bases). This sequence originates from a man between 60 and 75 years old in good health. The CDR3 protein is CASSHGKARGYYNEQFF. CDR3 DNA sequence: TGTGCCAGCAGCCATGGGAAGGCCCGGGGGTACTACAATGAGCAGTTCTTC.